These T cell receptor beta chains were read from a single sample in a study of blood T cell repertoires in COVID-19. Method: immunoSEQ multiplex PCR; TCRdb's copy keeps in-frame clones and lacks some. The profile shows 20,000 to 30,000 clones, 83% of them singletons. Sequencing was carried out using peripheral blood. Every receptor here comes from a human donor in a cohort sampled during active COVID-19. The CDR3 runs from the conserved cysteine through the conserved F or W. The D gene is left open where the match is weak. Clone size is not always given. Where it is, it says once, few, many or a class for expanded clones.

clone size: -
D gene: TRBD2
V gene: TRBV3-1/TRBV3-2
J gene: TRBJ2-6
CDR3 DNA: TGTGCCAGCAGCCAAGGAGCGGGGGGGGCCAACGTCCTGACTTTC
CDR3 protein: CASSQGAGGANVLTF

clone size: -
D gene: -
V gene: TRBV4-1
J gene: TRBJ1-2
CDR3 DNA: TGCGCCAGCAGCCAAGATCTTTCGGGGGTAGGGGGCTACACCTTC
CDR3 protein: CASSQDLSGVGGYTF

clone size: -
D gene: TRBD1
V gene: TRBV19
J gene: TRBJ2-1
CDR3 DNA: TGTGCCAGTAGTCCCGAGACAGGGTTGGGAATTTGGGACAATGAGCAGTTCTTC
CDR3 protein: CASSPETGLGIWDNEQFF

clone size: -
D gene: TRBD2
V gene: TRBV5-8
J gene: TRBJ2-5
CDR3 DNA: TGTGCCAGCAGACCGCGGGGGGCGGAGACCCAGTACTTC
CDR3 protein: CASRPRGAETQYF

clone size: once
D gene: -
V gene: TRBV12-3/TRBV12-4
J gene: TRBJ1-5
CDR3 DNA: TGTGCCAGCATGGCTGGGGCTGGGCAGCCCCAGCATTTT
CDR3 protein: CASMAGAGQPQHF

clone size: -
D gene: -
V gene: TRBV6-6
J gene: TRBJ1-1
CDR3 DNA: TGTGCCAGCAGAAACACTCAGGGGCGTGAAGCTTTCTTT
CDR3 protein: CASRNTQGREAFF

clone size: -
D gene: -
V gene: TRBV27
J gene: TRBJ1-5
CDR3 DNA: TGTGCCAGTCGAGGGGGGGCATATAGCAATCAGCCCCAGCATTTT
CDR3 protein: CASRGGAYSNQPQHF

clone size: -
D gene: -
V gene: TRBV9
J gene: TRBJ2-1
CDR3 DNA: TGTGCCAGCAGCGACGGGATCGACAATGAGCAGTTCTTC
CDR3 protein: CASSDGIDNEQFF

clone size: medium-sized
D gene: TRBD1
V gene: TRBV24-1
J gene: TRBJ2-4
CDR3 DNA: TGTGCCACCAACCCCGGGACAGGGTTGCGATGGGACATTCAGTACTTC
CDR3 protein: CATNPGTGLRWDIQYF

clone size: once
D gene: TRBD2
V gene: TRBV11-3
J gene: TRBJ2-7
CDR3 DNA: TGTGCCAGCAGCTGGGGACTAGCATCGACTGGCGAGCAGTACTTC
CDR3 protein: CASSWGLASTGEQYF

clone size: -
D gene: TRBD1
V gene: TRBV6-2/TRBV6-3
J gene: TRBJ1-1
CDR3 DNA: TGTGCCAGCAGTTACTCCCGACAGGGGAACACTGAAGTTTTCTTT
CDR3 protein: CASSYSRQGNTEVFF

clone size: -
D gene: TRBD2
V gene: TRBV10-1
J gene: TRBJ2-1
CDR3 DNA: TGCGCCAGCAGTACGACTAGCGGGGGGTACAATGAGCAGTTCTTC
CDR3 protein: CASSTTSGGYNEQFF

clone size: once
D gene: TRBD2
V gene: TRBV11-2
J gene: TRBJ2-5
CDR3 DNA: TGTGCCAGTTACCATAGCGGGAGGGTAGAGACCCAGTACTTC
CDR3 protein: CASYHSGRVETQYF

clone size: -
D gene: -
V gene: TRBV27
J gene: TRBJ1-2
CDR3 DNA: TGTGCCAGCAGTTTAACTACAGGGTATGGCTACACCTTC
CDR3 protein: CASSLTTGYGYTF